A single sample is the source of the 9 T cell receptor beta chains below, sequenced in a study of blood T cell repertoires in COVID-19. Clones were read by immunoSEQ multiplex PCR, and TCRdb kept only the in-frame ones, dropping some. The sample gives around 97,000 clones, roughly 88% of which show up once; about 3% is in the top ten. Sequenced material: peripheral blood. These TCRs come from a human donor in a cohort sampled during active COVID-19.

This chain connects TRBV29-1 to TRBJ1-6, with D possibly matching TRBD1 (5 bases). Germline lookup yields CDR1 SQVTM and CDR2 ANQGSEA. The V and J ends lost 1 base and 9 bases respectively, with 10 bases between them. There are 13 residues in the CDR3. The CDR3 is CSVEAREGSPLHF. The CDR3 DNA reads as TGCAGCGTTGAAGCCAGGGAAGGTTCACCCCTCCACTTT. Based on the CDR3 plus reference TRBV29-1 and TRBJ1-6, the full variable domain is SAVISQKPSRDICQRGTSLTIQCQVDSQVTMMFWYRQQPGQSLTLIATANQGSEATYESGFVIDKFPISRPNLTFSTLTVSNMSPEDSSIYLCSVEAREGSPLHFGNGTRLTVT.

In regard to this clone: Other DNA sequences in this sample translate to the same CDR3. The J gene is TRBJ1-2, the V gene TRBV5-1; 9 nucleotides line up with TRBD1. This CDR3 has 14 residues. From germline, CDR1 is SGHRS and CDR2 YFSETQ. V dropped 4 bases and J dropped 4; count of bases not matched to a gene: 5. Written as DNA, the CDR3 is TGCGCCAGCAGCCCTACGGGACAGGGCTATGGCTACACCTTC. Its protein product is CASSPTGQGYGYTF. The variable domain in full, with the rest retrieved from reference TRBV5-1 and TRBJ1-2, is KAGVTQTPRYLIKTRGQQVTLSCSPISGHRSVSWYQQTPGQGLQFLFEYFSETQRNKGNFPGRFSGRQFSNSRSEMNVSTLELGDSALYLCASSPTGQGYGYTFGSGTRLTVV.

The gene calls are TRBV18 and TRBJ2-2; 10 nucleotides align to TRBD1. CDR1 is KGHSH, CDR2 LQKENI, per germline. With 0 bases clipped from V and 7 bases from J, the junction kept 5 bases outside the gene matches. This CDR3 contains 16 residues. CDR3: CASSPPDRGLIGELFF. The CDR3, as DNA: TGTGCCAGCTCACCACCCGACAGGGGGCTCATCGGGGAGCTGTTTTTT. The full variable domain, completed using reference TRBV18 and TRBJ2-2, is NAGVMQNPRHLVRRRGQEARLRCSPMKGHSHVYWYRQLPEEGLKFMVYLQKENIIDESGMPKERFSAEFPKEGPSILRIQQVVRGDSAAYFCASSPPDRGLIGELFFGEGSRLTVL.

The chain couples TRBV28 to TRBJ2-7; 7 bases map to TRBD1. This CDR3 has 14 amino acids. Per the germline V gene, CDR1 is MDHEN and CDR2 is SYDVKM. Trimming cost V 7 bases and J 1 base; bases outside gene matches: 7. The CDR3 here is CASNPPTGSYEQYF. CDR3 DNA: TGTGCCAGCAACCCACCGACAGGGTCCTACGAGCAGTACTTC.

The V gene is TRBV11-2, the J gene TRBJ2-7; 8 nucleotides agree with TRBD2. V was clipped by 5 bases and J by 5 bases; unmatched bases: 5. The germline gives CDR1 SGHAT, CDR2 FQNNGV. The CDR3 totals 13 residues. In nucleotides, the CDR3 is TGTGCCAGCAGCAAGACTAGCGCCGACGAGCAGTACTTC. This translates into CASSKTSADEQYF.

This clone was seen a single time. The chain employs TRBV3-1 (or the pseudogene TRBV3-2) and TRBJ2-7; TRBD1 agrees at 8 bases. V lost 3 bases and J lost 5; bases outside the gene matches: 6. This CDR3 contains 14 residues. Per the germline V gene, CDR1 is LGHDT and CDR2 is YNNKEL (reference sequence). The CDR3 bases are TGTGCCAGCAGCCAGAGACAGGGGATAAACGAGCAGTACTTC. Translating it yields CASSQRQGINEQYF.

The chain has TRBV18 and TRBJ2-5, with 10 bases lining up with TRBD1. Germline V gives CDR1 KGHSH, CDR2 LQKENI. The CDR3 extends over 16 amino acids. The J segment lost 5 bases and the V segment lost 3 bases, leaving 9 bases of the junction unmatched. In DNA form, the CDR3 reads TGTGCCAGCTCACCCTTAGACAGGGGGCCCTGGGAGACCCAGTACTTC. This sequence encodes CASSPLDRGPWETQYF.

V usage is TRBV7-3 and J usage is TRBJ2-1, with 8 bases identical to TRBD1. Germline-derived CDR1 and CDR2 are SGHTA and FQGTGA. V lost 5 bases and J lost 7; bases outside the gene matches: 1. The CDR3 sequence is 12 residues long. CDR3 amino acids: CASSTGGNEQFF. In DNA, the CDR3 is TGTGCCAGCAGCACAGGGGGGAATGAGCAGTTCTTC.

This chain connects TRBV11-3 to TRBJ2-7, with 7 nucleotides matching TRBD1. Germline V lookup: CDR1 SGHNT, CDR2 YENEEA. The V gene end was trimmed by 5 bases and the J gene end by 3 bases; junction bases not matched to a gene: 7. This CDR3 has 14 residues. The CDR3 bases are TGTGCCAGCAGCCCCAGACAGGGTTTCTACGAGCAGTACTTC. This translates into CASSPRQGFYEQYF. Looking up the rest from reference TRBV11-3 and TRBJ2-7 gives the full variable domain: EAGVVQSPRYKIIEKKQPVAFWCNPISGHNTLYWYLQNLGQGPELLIRYENEEAVDDSQLPKDRFSAERLKGVDSTLKIQPAELGDSAVYLCASSPRQGFYEQYFGPGTRLTVT.